This TCR beta chain was sequenced during a study of CD8+CD57+ T cells in acquired aplastic anemia. The overall study: Mean yield of DNA from sorted CD4+ and CD8+ cells was roughly 3.2 ug.

The sequenced patients had an expansion of CD8+CD57+ cells seen by flow cytometry. The patients all had a severe acquired aplastic anemia diagnosis. CDR3 and TCR beta VDJ profiling relied on a genomic DNA template. TCRdb itself ran the reads through MiXCR, one entry per CDR3 protein. The sample has hundreds of thousands of distinct CDR3 sequences, approximately 45% seen once. With 2 bases clipped from V and 12 bases from J, the junction kept 0 bases outside the gene matches. The CDR3 extends over 11 amino acids. Germline V lookup: CDR1 DFQATT, CDR2 SNEGSKA (reference sequence). For this clonotype: The antigen is undetermined.

General study results and limits: No significant patient-versus-control difference appeared in CD8+ Simpson's diversity.

Sample: sorted CD4+, CD8+, or CD8+CD57+ T cells (not recorded which) from PBMCs. The rearrangement joins TRBV20-1 to TRBJ2-1; 11 nucleotides match TRBD2. The sequence was collected from a human donor with aplastic anemia. The CDR3 DNA reads TGCAGTGCTAGACTAGCGGGAGGGCAGTTCTTC. Translating gives CSARLAGGQFF.